The 10 T cell receptor beta chains listed next were all sequenced from one sample in a study of radiotherapy plus CTLA-4 blockade in lung cancer. TCRdb's copy holds only in-frame clones and misses some; the assay was immunoSEQ multiplex PCR. This sample has tens of thousands of clones, with about 87% found just once. The sequencing used peripheral blood, collected from a patient treated with radiotherapy plus ipilimumab. The receptors originated from a human donor with non-small cell lung cancer who had stable disease on radiotherapy plus ipilimumab.

A few counts support this clone. This rearrangement joins TRBV7-8 to TRBJ2-1; D unresolved. The CDR3 is made up of 14 amino acids. Trimming removed 4 bases from V and 5 bases from J, with 12 bases in between. The germline V gene encodes CDR1 SGHVS and CDR2 FQNEAQ. The CDR3, as DNA: TGTGCCAGCAGCTCGCTTCTGATAAACAATGAGCAGTTCTTC. This codes for CASSSLLINNEQFF.

This clone was recorded once. The chain joins TRBV4-1 to TRBJ2-2; D may be TRBD1 or TRBD2 (5 bases each). The V end was cut by 6 bases, the J end by 10 bases, with 9 bases between. In germline, CDR1 is MGHRA, CDR2 YSYEKL. The CDR3 sequence is 11 residues long. In nucleotides, the CDR3 is TGCGCCAGCAGGAGAGGGGAGGAGCTGTTTTTT. Residues: CASRRGEELFF.

In this sample, this clone turned up a few times. This chain connects TRBV18 to TRBJ1-3; TRBD1 is a possible D gene (6 bases). Trimming removed 3 bases from V and 0 bases from J, with 12 bases in between. The CDR3 sequence is 16 residues long. CDR1 is KGHSH, CDR2 LQKENI, per germline. The CDR3, as DNA: TGTGCCAGCTCACCTACCCAGGGGAGCTCTGGAAACACCATATATTTT. Amino acid sequence: CASSPTQGSSGNTIYF.

The chain is built from TRBV2 and TRBJ2-5, with TRBD2 as a possible D gene (6 bases). Per germline, CDR1 SNHLY and CDR2 FYNNEI. Trimming removed 2 bases from V and 6 bases from J, with 16 bases in between. The CDR3 spans 15 residues. The CDR3 DNA is TGTGCCAGCAGTGAATGGGGGGATTCTAAAAAGACCCAGTACTTC. Residues: CASSEWGDSKKTQYF.

The chain joins TRBV30 to TRBJ1-1; tentatively, D is TRBD1 (6 bases). This CDR3 is 13 amino acids long. Germline CDR1 reads GTSNPN; CDR2 reads SVGIG (reference sequence). V lost 6 bases to trimming and J lost 1 base, with 12 bases between them. The CDR3 is CACIRGENTEAFF. CDR3 coding DNA: TGTGCCTGCATCAGGGGCGAGAACACTGAAGCTTTCTTT.

The CDR3 here is CASSPVGRNTGELFF. The CDR3 DNA sequence: TGTGCCAGCAGTCCGGTTGGCAGGAACACCGGGGAGCTGTTTTTT. This chain uses TRBV28 with TRBJ2-2, with D hard to call. CDR1 and CDR2 from the germline V gene are MDHEN and SYDVKM. Trimming took 5 bases from V and 1 from J, leaving 11 bases between them. The CDR3 length is 15 residues.

V and J are TRBV5-1 and TRBJ2-7, with 10 bases aligning to TRBD2. The germline V gene encodes CDR1 SGHRS and CDR2 YFSETQ. The CDR3 consists of 14 residues. The V gene end was trimmed by 6 bases and the J gene end by 7 bases; junction bases not matched to a gene: 10. As DNA, the CDR3 is TGCGCCAGCACGATCACAGCGGGAGGGCGGGAGCAGTACTTC. It is translated as CASTITAGGREQYF.

V gene TRBV7-8 combines with J gene TRBJ2-7, with 8 bases matching TRBD2. The CDR3 loop spans 14 amino acids. Losses at the gene ends were 3 bases for V and 5 bases for J; bases not matched to a gene: 6. CDR1 is SGHVS and CDR2 is FQNEAQ in the germline V gene. The CDR3 region is CASSLDRTSHEQYF. The CDR3 coding sequence is TGTGCCAGCAGCTTGGATAGGACTAGCCACGAGCAGTACTTC.

This sequence joins TRBV29-1 and TRBJ2-3; D remains unclear. The V end was cut by 6 bases, the J end by 2 bases, with 12 bases between. From germline, CDR1 is SQVTM and CDR2 ANQGSEA. This CDR3 comprises 13 residues. CDR3 loop: CSVDQDLTDTQYF. CDR3 sequence (DNA): TGCAGCGTGGACCAGGACCTCACAGATACGCAGTATTTT.

The chain links TRBV19 to TRBJ2-3; 7 nucleotides agree with TRBD2. The length of the CDR3 is 14 residues. V was clipped by 3 bases and J by 6 bases; unmatched bases: 6. CDR1 and CDR2 (germline): LNHDA, SQIVND (reference sequence). The CDR3 loop reads CASSIGGRADTQYF. In nucleotides, the CDR3 is TGTGCCAGTAGTATTGGCGGGAGAGCGGATACGCAGTATTTT.